A single sample gave rise to the 20 T cell receptor beta chains below, sequenced in a study of T-cell memory formation after mild COVID-19. TCRdb recomputed calls from the 5' RACE reads with MiXCR, one row per CDR3 protein. In the table there are about 140,000 distinct CDR3 sequences, around 15% of which are singletons. What was sequenced was PBMCs or a T cell subset sorted from them (not recorded which). The receptors come from an adult woman who had mild COVID-19 (a few samples of this study predate the infection). Cell type and time point are not known.

V is TRBV27 and J is TRBJ2-5; the D gene is possibly TRBD1 (6 bases). CDR3 length equals 15 residues. The V end was cut by 6 bases, the J end by 2 bases, with 16 bases between. The germline V gene has CDR1 MNHEY and CDR2 SMNVEV (reference sequence). CDR3 loop: CASRRKRTAQETQYF. The CDR3, as DNA: TGTGCCAGCAGGCGAAAACGGACAGCACAAGAGACCCAGTACTTC.

The chain joins TRBV12-3 or TRBV12-4 to TRBJ2-5; 8 bases map to TRBD2. V shed 7 bases, J shed 4 bases, and the junction held 8 bases outside the gene matches. The CDR3 is made up of 14 amino acids. DNA of the CDR3: TGTGCCAGCACCTTCCGGGAGGGGGGAGAGACCCAGTACTTC. This encodes CASTFREGGETQYF.

CDR3 amino acids: CASSLQGRALDEQYF. CDR3 DNA: TGTGCCAGCAGCCTCCAAGGGAGGGCCCTCGACGAGCAGTACTTC. The chain recombines TRBV9 with TRBJ2-7; 7 bases are shared with TRBD2. V lost 4 bases to trimming and J lost 5 bases; unmatched junction nucleotides: 12. This CDR3 is 15 amino acids long. Germline CDR1 reads SGDLS; CDR2 reads YYNGEE.

In this sample, this clonotype turned up many times. The chain employs TRBV4-1 and TRBJ2-1; unclear D gene. The germline CDR1 and CDR2 sequences are MGHRA and YSYEKL. The CDR3 runs to 15 residues. The V end was cut by 1 base, the J end by 3 bases, with 10 bases between. The CDR3 DNA is TGCGCCAGCAGCCAAGTTTGGGGATACTACAATGAGCAGTTCTTC. Protein: CASSQVWGYYNEQFF.

J is TRBJ2-7 and V is TRBV12-3 or TRBV12-4; D may be TRBD2 (6 bases). Trimming removed 5 bases at V and 7 bases at J, with 21 bases between. The CDR3 spans 15 residues. The CDR3 loop reads CASSLSAGLPEEQYF. As DNA, the CDR3 is TGTGCCAGCAGTCTAAGCGCGGGACTGCCTGAGGAGCAGTACTTC.

This clonotype was seen a few times. This rearrangement joins TRBV5-1 to TRBJ1-2; D uncertain. CDR1 is SGHRS, CDR2 YFSETQ, per germline. The CDR3 spans 9 residues. Between the trimmed V and J ends, which lost 4 bases and 10 bases, there was a span of 5 bases. In DNA, the CDR3 is TGCGCCAGCAGCGCGGTCTACACCTTC. Protein product: CASSAVYTF.

This CDR3 reads CASSQGYISYEQYF. CDR3 bases: TGTGCCAGCAGCCAAGGTTACATTTCCTACGAGCAGTACTTC. This chain links TRBV4-2 with TRBJ2-7; D unresolved. This CDR3 spans 14 amino acids. The V and J ends lost 1 base and 1 base respectively, with 8 bases between them. CDR1 is LGHNA and CDR2 is YNFKEQ in the germline V gene.

This clonotype was seen more than once but under ten times. This sequence joins TRBV19 and TRBJ2-4; D uncertain. There are 12 residues in the CDR3. Deletions cut 7 bases from V and 7 bases from J, with 11 bases between. Germline V CDR1 and CDR2: LNHDA, SQIVND (reference sequence). CDR3 residues: CASTGVRNIQYF. In DNA form, the CDR3 reads TGTGCCAGTACCGGTGTAAGGAACATTCAGTACTTC.

This clonotype occurred many times. This sequence joins TRBV7-6 and TRBJ2-3; 8 nucleotides align to TRBD1. Looked up from germline, CDR1 is SGHVS and CDR2 is FNYEAQ. This CDR3 region has 15 residues. The V gene end was trimmed by 5 bases and the J gene end by 2 bases; junction bases not matched to a gene: 6. The CDR3 region is CASSLWTGLTDTQYF. CDR3 nucleotide sequence: TGTGCCAGCAGCCTCTGGACAGGGCTCACAGATACGCAGTATTTT.

Ten or more counts support this clonotype. The CDR3 DNA reads TGTGCCAGCAGCTTACTTGTGCACTCCGGACAGGTCAACAATGAGCAGTTCTTC. Translation gives CASSLLVHSGQVNNEQFF. The chain carries TRBV7-6 and TRBJ2-1; 7 bases align to TRBD1. Germline CDR1 reads SGHVS; CDR2 reads FNYEAQ. The CDR3 contains 18 residues. J was trimmed by 5 bases and V by 2 bases; bases with no gene match: 15. Full variable domain (remainder filled in from reference TRBV7-6 and TRBJ2-1): GAGVSQSPRYKVTKRGQDVALRCDPISGHVSLYWYRQALGQGPEFLTYFNYEAQQDKSGLPNDRFSAERPEGSISTLTIQRTEQRDSAMYRCASSLLVHSGQVNNEQFFGPGTRLTVL.

The chain combines TRBV4-3 with TRBJ1-1; D not resolved. Trimming took 0 bases from V and 4 from J, leaving 9 bases between them. CDR1 and CDR2 from the germline V gene are LGHNA and YSLEER. The CDR3 runs to 14 residues. The CDR3 protein is CASSQDRQITEAFF. Written as DNA, the CDR3 is TGCGCCAGCAGCCAAGATCGTCAGATCACTGAAGCTTTCTTT.

This clonotype was observed a few times. The V gene is TRBV14, the J gene TRBJ2-3; D possibly corresponds to TRBD2 (5 bases). In germline, CDR1 is SGHDN, CDR2 FVKESK. Trimming shortened V by 0 bases and J by 0 bases, and 22 bases separated the two germline ends. The CDR3 consists of 20 residues. The CDR3 loop reads CASSQDTVPAPGGSTDTQYF. CDR3 DNA sequence: TGTGCCAGCAGCCAAGATACCGTGCCGGCACCTGGCGGGAGCACAGATACGCAGTATTTT.

The chain has TRBV29-1 and TRBJ2-1; D remains unclear. The CDR3 totals 11 residues. The V gene lost 8 bases and the J gene lost 4 bases, with 9 bases spanning the gap. Germline V gives CDR1 SQVTM, CDR2 ANQGSEA. The CDR3 bases are TGCAGCTGCAGTGGTTACAATGAGCAGTTCTTC. Residues: CSCSGYNEQFF.

This clonotype was observed a few times. This chain connects TRBV19 to TRBJ2-7; maybe TRBD1 (6 bases). In germline, CDR1 is LNHDA, CDR2 SQIVND (reference sequence). Trimming pared 3 bases from V and 7 bases from J, leaving 22 bases between. CDR3 size: 16 residues. The CDR3 reads CASSMPGVTREREQYF. The CDR3, as DNA: TGTGCCAGTAGTATGCCAGGGGTGACTCGCGAGAGAGAGCAGTACTTC.

The rearrangement links TRBV4-1 to TRBJ2-1; 9 bases are a match to TRBD2. This CDR3 region has 15 residues. The germline V gene has CDR1 MGHRA and CDR2 YSYEKL. The J segment lost 10 bases and the V segment lost 0 bases, leaving 7 bases of the junction unmatched. The CDR3 coding sequence is TGCGCCAGCAGCCAAGATGATCTAGCGGGGAGGGAGCAGTTCTTC. Its protein product is CASSQDDLAGREQFF.

The V and J genes are TRBV12-3 or TRBV12-4 and TRBJ1-1, with TRBD1 matching 7 bases. The V and J ends lost 4 bases and 4 bases, in that order; junction bases with no gene match: 6. CDR3 length: 14 amino acids. The DNA of the CDR3 is TGTGCCAGCAGTTCAGGACAGGTGGGCACTGAAGCTTTCTTT. Its translation: CASSSGQVGTEAFF.

In its sample, this clonotype was seen a few times. The V call is TRBV4-2, the J call TRBJ2-1, with 11 bases matching TRBD2. Germline loops: CDR1 LGHNA, CDR2 YNFKEQ. The junction had 5 bases not matched to a gene; V was cut back by 3 bases and J by 7 bases. The CDR3 covers 15 residues. This CDR3 reads CASSHDSGRGNEQFF. CDR3 nucleotides: TGTGCCAGCAGCCATGATAGCGGGAGGGGGAATGAGCAGTTCTTC.

The chain employs TRBV4-3 and TRBJ2-4; either TRBD1 or TRBD2 may fit D (5 bases each). Germline lookup yields CDR1 LGHNA and CDR2 YSLEER. The CDR3 extends over 16 amino acids. Trimming shortened V by 0 bases and J by 0 bases, and 9 bases separated the two germline ends. The CDR3: CASSQDWGLAKNIQYF. The CDR3 bases are TGCGCCAGCAGCCAAGATTGGGGGTTAGCCAAAAACATTCAGTACTTC.

The chain couples TRBV7-6 to TRBJ1-5; 10 nucleotides agree with TRBD1. With V trimmed by 6 bases and J by 4 bases, 6 bases remained unmatched. The CDR3 runs 15 residues. The germline gives CDR1 SGHVS, CDR2 FNYEAQ. CDR3 bases: TGTGCCAGCAGTCTCGGACAGGGGGTTAATCAGCCCCAGCATTTT. Its translation is CASSLGQGVNQPQHF.

The chain carries TRBV12-3 or TRBV12-4 and TRBJ2-1, with a tentative D call TRBD1 (6 bases). V lost 4 bases to trimming and J lost 0 bases, with 10 bases between them. The CDR3 consists of 15 residues. This CDR3 reads CASSWTDSSYNEQFF. DNA for the CDR3: TGTGCCAGCAGTTGGACAGATAGCTCCTACAATGAGCAGTTCTTC.